Described below is a single T cell receptor beta chain sequence and its context. Its antigen is unknown. A junction end diverges from the germline sequence, so it may reflect a read error. This record comes from a study of neurological immune-mediated disorders. Germline CDR1 SGHRS, CDR2 YFSETQ. The CDR3 consists of 17 residues. The cDNA came from 5'RACE with 10-nucleotide random UMIs. Every sequencing run returned over 170 million TCR-beta sequences, which were derived from 15-18 subjects. TCRdb recomputed calls from the 5' RACE reads with MiXCR, one row per CDR3 protein. The profile shows approximately 53,000 distinct CDR3 sequences, 9% to 10% of them singletons. Time point specified: longitudinal time-point 1 (baseline). The study built unsorted libraries from 2 million PBMCs kept at -80 C. Study-wide findings and caveats: HTLV-1-associated myelopathy ranked highest for TCR clonal expansion and multiple sclerosis lowest, beneath healthy controls.

The origin of this receptor is a woman aged 40 to 49 in good health. V gene TRBV5-1 combines with J gene TRBJ2-7, with 7 nucleotides matching TRBD1. Sequences were obtained from PBMCs. CDR3 DNA sequence: TGTGCCAGCAGCCACCAGACAGGGATGGGGAGCTCCTACGAGCAGTACTTC. Its protein product is CASSHQTGMGSSYEQYF.